What follows describes a single TCR beta chain. Antigen specificity is unknown. These data are taken from a study of post-analysis software for immune sequencing data. Study in general: Relapsing-remitting, secondary progressive and progressive-relapsing courses of multiple sclerosis were included.

The germline V gene has CDR1 SGHTA and CDR2 FQGNSA. This CDR3 has 19 residues. J gave up 6 bases and V 5 bases, and 17 bases lay outside the gene matches. Study-wide points: Controls had significantly higher normalized Chao1 diversity than multiple sclerosis patients. Samples sharing a preparation batch grouped tightly together when assessed by F measure. TRBV5-6, TRBV5-1 and TRBV20-1 belonged to a set of about five TRBV segments that were more frequent in patients than controls.

Prepared TCR beta cDNA libraries contained unique molecular identifiers. Starting from roughly 1 to 10 million T cells, the study yielded approximately 500,000 cDNA molecules. From the PCR reads, TCRdb called clonotypes with MiXCR, one entry per CDR3 protein. The sample holds hundreds of thousands of distinct CDR3 sequences, less than 35% seen once. This receptor was identified in a girl aged 5-17 years with multiple sclerosis. The material sequenced was blood. This chain links TRBV7-2 with TRBJ2-1; 12 bases agree with TRBD2. CDR3: CASSTQGLAGGPVSNEQFF. The CDR3 DNA reads TGTGCCAGCAGCACGCAAGGGCTAGCGGGAGGGCCAGTTTCCAATGAGCAGTTCTTC.